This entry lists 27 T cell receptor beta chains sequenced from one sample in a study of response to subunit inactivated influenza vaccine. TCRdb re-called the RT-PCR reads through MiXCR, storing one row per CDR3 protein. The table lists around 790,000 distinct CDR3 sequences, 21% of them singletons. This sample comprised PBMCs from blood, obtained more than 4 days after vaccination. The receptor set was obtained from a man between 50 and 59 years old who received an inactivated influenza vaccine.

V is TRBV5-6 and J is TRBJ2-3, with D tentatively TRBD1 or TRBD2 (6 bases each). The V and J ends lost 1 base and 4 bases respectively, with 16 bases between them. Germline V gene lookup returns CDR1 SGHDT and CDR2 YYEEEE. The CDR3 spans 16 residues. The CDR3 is CASSLLVRGGPDTQYF. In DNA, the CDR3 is TGTGCCAGCAGCTTGCTAGTCAGGGGAGGCCCAGATACGCAGTATTTT.

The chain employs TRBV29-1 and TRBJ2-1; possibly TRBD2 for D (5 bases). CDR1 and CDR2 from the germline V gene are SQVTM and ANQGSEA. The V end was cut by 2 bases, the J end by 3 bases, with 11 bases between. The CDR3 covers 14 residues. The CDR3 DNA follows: TGCAGCGTTGAACTCAACGGGGTCTACAATGAGCAGTTCTTC. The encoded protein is CSVELNGVYNEQFF.

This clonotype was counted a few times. Written as DNA, the CDR3 is TGTGCCAGCAGCCCTAGCGGGGGGGACGGCTACGAGCAGTACTTC. Protein product: CASSPSGGDGYEQYF. This chain links TRBV12-3 or TRBV12-4 with TRBJ2-7, with 12 bases fitting TRBD2. This CDR3 comprises 15 residues. V shed 6 bases and J 3 bases; nucleotides not matched to a gene: 6.

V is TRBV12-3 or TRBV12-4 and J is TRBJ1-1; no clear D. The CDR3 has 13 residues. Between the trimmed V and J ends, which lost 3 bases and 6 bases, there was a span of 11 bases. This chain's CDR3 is CASSLWGSAEAFF. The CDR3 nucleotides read TGTGCCAGCAGTTTGTGGGGATCAGCTGAAGCTTTCTTT.

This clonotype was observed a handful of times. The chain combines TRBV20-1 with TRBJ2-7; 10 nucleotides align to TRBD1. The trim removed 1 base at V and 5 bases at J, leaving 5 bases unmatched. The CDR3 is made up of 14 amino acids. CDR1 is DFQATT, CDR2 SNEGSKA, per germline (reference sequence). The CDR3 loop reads CSARAGTGAHEQYF. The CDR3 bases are TGCAGTGCTAGAGCCGGGACAGGGGCCCACGAGCAGTACTTC.

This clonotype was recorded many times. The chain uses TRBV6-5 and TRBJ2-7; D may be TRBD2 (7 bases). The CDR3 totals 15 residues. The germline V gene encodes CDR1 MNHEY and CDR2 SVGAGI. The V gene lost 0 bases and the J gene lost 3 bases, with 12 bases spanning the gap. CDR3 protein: CASSYSGGPLYEQYF. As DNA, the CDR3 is TGTGCCAGCAGTTACTCGGGGGGGCCCCTCTACGAGCAGTACTTC.

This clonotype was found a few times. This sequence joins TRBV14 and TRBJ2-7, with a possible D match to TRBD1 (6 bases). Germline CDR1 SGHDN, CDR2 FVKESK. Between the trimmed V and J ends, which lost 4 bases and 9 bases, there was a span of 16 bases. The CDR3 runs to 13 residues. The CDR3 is CASSPQQGAGQYF. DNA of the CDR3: TGTGCCAGCAGCCCTCAACAGGGTGCCGGGCAGTACTTC.

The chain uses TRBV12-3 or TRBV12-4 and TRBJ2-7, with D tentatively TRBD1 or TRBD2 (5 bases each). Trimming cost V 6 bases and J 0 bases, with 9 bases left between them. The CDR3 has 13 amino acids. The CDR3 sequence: CASRRGSSYEQYF. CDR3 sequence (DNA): TGTGCCAGCAGGAGGGGATCCTCCTACGAGCAGTACTTC.

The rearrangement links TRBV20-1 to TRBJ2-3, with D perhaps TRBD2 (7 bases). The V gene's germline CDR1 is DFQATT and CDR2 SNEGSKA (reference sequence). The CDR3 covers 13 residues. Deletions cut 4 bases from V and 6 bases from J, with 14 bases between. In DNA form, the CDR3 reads TGCAGTGCTAATGGGGGGGCTCGGGATACGCAGTATTTT. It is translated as CSANGGARDTQYF.

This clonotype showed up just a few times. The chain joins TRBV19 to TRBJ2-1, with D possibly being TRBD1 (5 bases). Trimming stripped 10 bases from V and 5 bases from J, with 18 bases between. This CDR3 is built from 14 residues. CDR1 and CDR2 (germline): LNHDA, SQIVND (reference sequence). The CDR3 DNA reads TGTGCCACGCAAAGGGGCCCTTTGGACAATGAGCAGTTCTTC. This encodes CATQRGPLDNEQFF.

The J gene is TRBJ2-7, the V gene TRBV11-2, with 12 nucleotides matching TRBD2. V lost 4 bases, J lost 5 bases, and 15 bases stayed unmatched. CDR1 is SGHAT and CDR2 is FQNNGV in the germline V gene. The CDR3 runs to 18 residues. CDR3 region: CASSSMSLAGGPLHEQYF. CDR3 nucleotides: TGTGCCAGCAGCTCCATGAGTCTAGCGGGAGGGCCTTTACACGAGCAGTACTTC.

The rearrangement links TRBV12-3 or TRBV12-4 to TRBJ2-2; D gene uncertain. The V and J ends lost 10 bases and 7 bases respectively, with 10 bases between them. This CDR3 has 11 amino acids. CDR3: CATRSSGELFF. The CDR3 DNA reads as TGTGCCACCCGGAGTAGCGGGGAGCTGTTTTTT.

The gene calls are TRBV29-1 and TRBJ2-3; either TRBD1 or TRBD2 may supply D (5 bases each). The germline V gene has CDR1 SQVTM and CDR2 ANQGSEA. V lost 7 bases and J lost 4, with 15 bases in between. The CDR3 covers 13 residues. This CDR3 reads CSARDPVPDTQYF. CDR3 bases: TGCAGCGCCCGGGACCCGGTTCCAGATACGCAGTATTTT.

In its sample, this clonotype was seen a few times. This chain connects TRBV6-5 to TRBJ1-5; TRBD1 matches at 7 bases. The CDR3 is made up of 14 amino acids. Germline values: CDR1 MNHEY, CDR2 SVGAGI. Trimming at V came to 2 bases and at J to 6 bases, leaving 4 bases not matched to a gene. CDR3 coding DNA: TGTGCCAGCAGTTACGGGGACAGTAGTCAGCCCCAGCATTTT. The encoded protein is CASSYGDSSQPQHF.

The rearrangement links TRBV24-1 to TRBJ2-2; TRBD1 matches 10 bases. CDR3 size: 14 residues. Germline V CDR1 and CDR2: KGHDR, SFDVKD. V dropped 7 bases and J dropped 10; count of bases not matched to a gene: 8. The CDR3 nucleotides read TGTGCCACCAGCAGACAGGGGGCCGCCGTGGAGCTGTTTTTT. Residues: CATSRQGAAVELFF.

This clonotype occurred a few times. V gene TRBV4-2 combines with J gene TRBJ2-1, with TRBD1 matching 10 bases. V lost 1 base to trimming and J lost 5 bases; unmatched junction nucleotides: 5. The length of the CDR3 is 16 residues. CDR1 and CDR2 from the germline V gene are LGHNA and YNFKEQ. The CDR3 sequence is CASSQVGTGDNNEQFF. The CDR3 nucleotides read TGTGCCAGCAGCCAAGTTGGGACAGGGGATAACAATGAGCAGTTCTTC.

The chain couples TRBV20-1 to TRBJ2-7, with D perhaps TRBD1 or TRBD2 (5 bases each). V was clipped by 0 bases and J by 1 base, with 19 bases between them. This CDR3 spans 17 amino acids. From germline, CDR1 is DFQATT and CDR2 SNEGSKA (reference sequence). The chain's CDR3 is CSARDWGQRKKSYEQYF. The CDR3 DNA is TGCAGTGCTAGAGATTGGGGCCAGCGGAAAAAATCCTACGAGCAGTACTTC.

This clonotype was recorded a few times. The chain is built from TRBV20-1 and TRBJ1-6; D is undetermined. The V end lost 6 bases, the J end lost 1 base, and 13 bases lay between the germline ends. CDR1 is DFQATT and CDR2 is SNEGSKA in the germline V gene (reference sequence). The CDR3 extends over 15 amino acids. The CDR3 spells CSATSAGSYNSPLHF. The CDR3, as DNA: TGCAGTGCGACAAGTGCGGGTTCCTATAATTCACCCCTCCACTTT.

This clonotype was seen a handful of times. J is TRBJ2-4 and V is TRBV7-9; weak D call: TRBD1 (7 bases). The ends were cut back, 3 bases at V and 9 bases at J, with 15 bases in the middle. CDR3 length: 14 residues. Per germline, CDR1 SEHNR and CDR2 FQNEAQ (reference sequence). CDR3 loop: CASSFDRAGSIQYF. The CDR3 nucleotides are TGTGCCAGCAGCTTCGACAGGGCGGGGAGCATTCAGTACTTC.

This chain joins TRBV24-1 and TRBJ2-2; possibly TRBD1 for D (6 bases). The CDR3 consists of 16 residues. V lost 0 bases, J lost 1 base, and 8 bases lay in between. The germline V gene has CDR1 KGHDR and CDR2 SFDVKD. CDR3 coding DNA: TGTGCCACCAGTGATTTGACAGGGATGAACACCGGGGAGCTGTTTTTT. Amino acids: CATSDLTGMNTGELFF.

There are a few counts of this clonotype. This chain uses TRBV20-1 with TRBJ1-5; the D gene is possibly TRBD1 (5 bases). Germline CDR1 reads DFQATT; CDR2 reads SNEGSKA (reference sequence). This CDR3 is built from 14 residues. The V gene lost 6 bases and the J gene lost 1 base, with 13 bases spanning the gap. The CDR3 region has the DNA TGCAGTGCCCGGGACGTTGGGAGCAATCAGCCCCAGCATTTT. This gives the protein CSARDVGSNQPQHF.

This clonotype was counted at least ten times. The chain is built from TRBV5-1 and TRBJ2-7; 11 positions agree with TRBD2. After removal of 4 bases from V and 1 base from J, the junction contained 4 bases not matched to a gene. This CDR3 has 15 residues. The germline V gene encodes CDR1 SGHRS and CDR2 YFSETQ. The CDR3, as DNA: TGCGCCAGCAGCATCGGGACTAGCGGTTCCTACGAGCAGTACTTC. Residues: CASSIGTSGSYEQYF.

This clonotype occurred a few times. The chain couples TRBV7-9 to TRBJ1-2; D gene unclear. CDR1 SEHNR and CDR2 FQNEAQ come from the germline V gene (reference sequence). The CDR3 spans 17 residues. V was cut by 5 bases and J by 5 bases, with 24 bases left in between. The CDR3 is CASSHYIGNTLGYGYTF. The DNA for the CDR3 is TGTGCCAGCAGCCATTACATCGGAAATACCCTTGGGTATGGCTACACCTTC.

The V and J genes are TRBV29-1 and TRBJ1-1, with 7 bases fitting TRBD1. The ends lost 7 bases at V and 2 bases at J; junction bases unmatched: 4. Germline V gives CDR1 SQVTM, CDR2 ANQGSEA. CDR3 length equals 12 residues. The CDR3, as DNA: TGCAGCGCCCAGGGGGGCAACACTGAAGCTTTCTTT. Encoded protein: CSAQGGNTEAFF.

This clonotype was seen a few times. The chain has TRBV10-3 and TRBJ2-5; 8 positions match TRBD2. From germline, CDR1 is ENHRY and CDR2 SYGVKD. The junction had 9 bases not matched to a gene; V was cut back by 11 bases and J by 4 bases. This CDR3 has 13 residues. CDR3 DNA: TGTGCCGCAAGGGGTCTAGCGGGAGAGACCCAGTACTTC. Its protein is CAARGLAGETQYF.

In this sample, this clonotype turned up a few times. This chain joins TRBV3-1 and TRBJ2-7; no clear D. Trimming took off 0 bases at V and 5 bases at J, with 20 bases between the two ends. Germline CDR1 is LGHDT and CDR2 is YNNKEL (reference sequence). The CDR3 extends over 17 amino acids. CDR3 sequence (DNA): TGTGCCAGCAGCCAAGAGCGTCGCAGATTTTTTCCCGACGAGCAGTACTTC. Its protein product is CASSQERRRFFPDEQYF.

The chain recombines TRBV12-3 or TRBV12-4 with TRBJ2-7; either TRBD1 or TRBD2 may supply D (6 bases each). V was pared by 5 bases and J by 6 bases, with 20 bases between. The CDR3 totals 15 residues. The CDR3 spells CASSVTLRGGLEQYF. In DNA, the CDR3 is TGTGCCAGCAGTGTGACCTTAAGAGGGGGGCTCGAGCAGTACTTC.